The present T cell receptor (beta chain) was sequenced within a study of T cells in Graves' hyperthyroidism and ophthalmopathy. This clonotype occurred many times. Its target is not known. Study-wide results and caveats: Blood also carried most thyroid clonotypes expanded above 0.001. From stable hyperthyroidism, ophthalmopathy was separated by a 13 V-J model.

TCR beta CDR3 sequences were amplified from RNA transcripts. The TCR CDR3 first-round RT-PCR relied on the HTBI primer set. TCRdb recomputed calls from the multiplex PCR reads with MiXCR, one row per CDR3 protein. The sample lists more than 600,000 distinct CDR3 sequences; over 15% were seen once. Calling Graves' hyperthyroidism stable meant ophthalmopathy did not progress within 18 months. The source of the PBMCs was roughly 10 ml of fresh peripheral blood. J was trimmed by 3 bases and V by 3 bases; bases with no gene match: 4. This CDR3 contains 14 residues. The germline CDR1 and CDR2 sequences are SGHTS and YDEGEE.

This clonotype was obtained from a man aged 18 to 29 with Graves' hyperthyroidism. The chain carries TRBV5-8 and TRBJ2-7, with TRBD1 identical over 9 bases. The material sequenced was blood. The CDR3 loop is CASSYRQGGYEQYF. In DNA form, the CDR3 reads TGTGCCAGCAGCTACCGACAGGGGGGCTACGAGCAGTACTTC.